The entry below describes one TCR beta chain. Its antigen is still unknown. Base-call qualities are not available, and no considerably larger clone is one nucleotide away. The data derive from a study of cytomegalovirus exposure and HLA in healthy donors (dated by TCRdb to about 2017). About the study as a whole: An earlier analysis of 587 of the donors reported approximately 300 Gb of sequence data and 90 million to 120 million unique TCR beta sequences obtained from roughly 180 million T cells. HLA typing included class I and class II loci at four-digit resolution. Roughly five DR-DQ haplotypes were handled as single units for association and clustering because linkage in the cohort was strong. The number of donors typed differed by locus, with roughly 629-640 for A, B, C, DRB1 and DQB1, roughly 520 for DQA1, about 610 for DPA1, and 400 to 490 for DPB1. The genetic ancestry cluster associated with self-reported Caucasian donors included roughly four fifths of the 300 to 450 genotyped donors. The study was designed to test whether signatures of past pathogen exposure could be identified by cataloging public T cell receptors. Along with the roughly 710-subject first cohort, a separate validation cohort of over a hundred different subjects was used. Donor age, sex, ethnicity and CMV serostatus were compiled together with the repertoire data. To predict cytomegalovirus infection status, the study combined high-throughput TCR immunosequencing, statistical association of individual TCRs with disease status, and machine learning. Every repertoire in the discovery cohort had been generated on one and the same sequencing platform. The later analysis used no new phenotypic data to find candidate immune exposures, relying instead on TCR beta sequences and their occurrence across donors. Across 300 to 500 genotyped donors of the cohort, an average of about 240,000 unique TCR beta nucleotide sequences per donor were sequenced, and approximately 17% of those sequences were non-productive. A later analysis re-analyzed previously published TCR beta repertoires from 666 donors and added high-resolution HLA genotyping to study TCR occurrence patterns. A later genetic analysis took genome-wide SNP genotypes for about three fifths of the roughly 700 donors and used that subset as a discovery cohort. An earlier analysis of 587 of the donors used high-throughput TCR beta sequencing to judge whether each TCR beta V gene segment behaved as functional or pseudogenic. An early release covering roughly 640 HLA-typed donors comprised 300 to 350 gigabases of sequencing data and around 80 million unique TCR sequences. The study used immunosequencing to profile the T cell repertoires of 600 to 850 subjects and linked those repertoires to cytomegalovirus serostatus. What the study reported, not specific to this receptor: When HLA alleles, especially DR and DQ, strongly co-occurred, attributing TCR associations to individual alleles was difficult. A later analysis found that TCR association rates varied across HLA loci, with DRB1 alleles showing the most associated TCRs and HLA-C alleles the fewest. Because the 87-base-pair reads could not distinguish some IMGT-functional V segments, including TRBV6-2 and TRBV6-3, those segments were excluded. In a later analysis, most CMV-associated TCR beta chains were found to appear HLA-restricted, with HLA associations seemingly driven largely by CMV exposure. Correlated functional status among segregating V segments might reflect linkage disequilibrium, but an unknown experimental factor could not be ruled out. In vitro tests confirmed that a few of the cytomegalovirus-associated TCR beta chains recognize cytomegalovirus antigens. In a later analysis, more than 15,000 TCR beta sequences were associated with specific HLA alleles at a false discovery rate of 0.05. Because counts were too low, 15 to 20 rarely observed V segments, including chromosome 9 orphons, were excluded from the earlier analysis of 587 of the donors. The authors suggested that the approach could potentially be extended to other disease states and immunological phenotypes. A group of highly shared sequence variants was considered likely to be a technical artifact of the sequencing pipeline. CMV serostatus was the only immune exposure information available for the cohort. Broadly in line with IMGT annotations, most TCR beta V segments showed up in productive rearrangements about 87% or about 30% of the time in an earlier analysis of 450 to 750 of the donors. Several of the top co-occurrence clusters appeared to be linked to parvovirus B19, influenza, CMV and Epstein-Barr virus, according to a later analysis. A later genetic analysis associated a missense DCLRE1C variant with V-gene and J-gene trimming of TCR beta chains, and an independent cohort replicated the association. The study listed approximately 150 TCR beta chains as associated with cytomegalovirus. In both the original and validation cohorts, the classifier was reported to diagnose cytomegalovirus status with high specificity and sensitivity. Only TCR beta chains were sequenced in this cohort, and the absence of alpha or paired-chain data limited detectable features. Across donors, most TCR sequences were observed very rarely, whereas some public TCRs were present in many individuals. Because HLA typing was missing for some donors at each locus, association tests included only the typed subset. Compared with equally common non-associated chains, HLA-associated TCR beta chains in a later analysis were more clonally expanded and had lower generation probabilities. A further reported finding was that TCR beta sequences accurately predicted the HLA-A and HLA-B alleles for most subjects in the first cohort. Roughly uniform sequencing depth across donors was assumed in presence/absence analyses, although this assumption may not hold. According to a later genetic analysis, donors in an Asian-associated ancestry cluster had fewer N-insertions in productive TCRs than the roughly 660-donor mean.

In total, 500 to 700 healthy bone marrow donors made up the cohort. Cohort members were all nominally healthy when sampled, although unrecorded immune exposures were likely present. The donor tested CMV seropositive, placing the donor among the 290 or so seropositive members of the cohort. A peripheral blood sample was provided by each donor, and peripheral blood mononuclear cells were used for TCR beta sequencing. The Qiagen DNeasy Blood Extraction Kit was used to extract genomic DNA from the blood cell samples. The germline V gene yields MNHNS for CDR1 and SASEGT for CDR2. Measured from the cysteine to the phenylalanine, the CDR3 is 14 residues long. The read is trimmed to its CDR3 DNA, 42 bases read in frame from base 1. V and J lose 8 bases and 5 bases, and a span of 17 bases separates them. Libraries were built with the immunoSEQ multiplex PCR assay. A mixture of 60 forward primers for TCR Vbeta segments and 13 reverse primers for TCR Jbeta segments was used in the multiplex PCR. The CDR3 region of rearranged TCR beta genes was amplified from genomic DNA with a multiplex PCR assay. Amplified TCR beta libraries were sequenced as 87-base-pair reads on the Illumina HiSeq System. The authors processed their data as follows. A later analysis counted about 80 million unique TCR beta chains across the 550 to 800 repertoires, and 10 million to 12 million of these chains were shared by at least two donors. To remove PCR and sequencing errors, raw reads were error-corrected and collapsed into unique sequences using a nearest-neighbor algorithm that merged closely related sequences. CDR3 sequences were aligned to IMGT reference sequences to assign V, D and J gene segments. For a sequence to be retained, a match of at least six nucleotides was required to both a V gene segment and a J gene segment. Rearrangements were classified as productive when the CDR3 lacked stop codons and remained in frame with V and J, and all other rearrangements were classified as non-productive. Following IMGT convention, CDR3 was defined as the stretch from the second conserved V-encoded cysteine to the conserved J-encoded phenylalanine. In an earlier analysis of roughly 610 of the donors, sequences lacking an unambiguous match to a single V gene segment were excluded. An earlier analysis of a few hundred of the donors called V segments functional above 56.7% productive rearrangements and segregating when the between-donor standard deviation exceeded 5%. A statistical classification framework was developed to diagnose cytomegalovirus status using the catalog of TCR beta chain sequences. In a later analysis, TCR nucleotide sequences were compared against IMGT/GENE-DB human TR gene sequences so that V and J genes could be assigned. In a later analysis, CDR3 sequences and most-parsimonious VDJ recombination scenarios were assigned using the TCRdist pipeline. In a later analysis, each TCR beta chain was defined by its CDR3 amino acid sequence together with its V-gene family, and reads lacking a unique V-gene family were excluded. As a way to deal with suspected cross-contamination and a sequencing artifact, a later analysis dropped roughly 600 nucleotide sequences that were highly shared and had low generation probability. In a later analysis, a clonal expansion index was calculated for each public chain from normalized within-repertoire ranks of inferred template counts. A later analysis computed generation probabilities with a VDJ recombination model fitted to out-of-frame rearrangements, and checked the results against IGoR. A later analysis scored TCR-TCR, TCR-HLA and TCR-CMV co-occurrence with hypergeometric tests, applying a repertoire-size bias correction to TCR pairs. False discovery rates were estimated in a later analysis by permuting HLA or CMV assignments 20 times. A later analysis grouped co-occurring TCRs with DBSCAN, adding TCRdist sequence similarity when clustering within HLA-allele-positive subsets. For co-occurrence clustering, repertoires with fewer than 30,000 or more than 120,000 public chains were excluded, along with about five repertoires with anomalous nucleotide sharing. In TCRdb, the immuneACCESS table is reduced to in-frame sequences with V and J assigned. These tables do not hold every clone; where another copy was compared, an unresolved V gene accounts for under half, and the others remain unexplained. The D gene and trimming were derived from the DNA, and the V and J assignments and clone size from that table. This sample has about 150,000 clones in its table, and less than 80% of those were observed once. About 4.4% of the sample is in the top ten clones.

The receptor's source is a man between 50 and 59 years old in good health and CMV-seropositive. Sequencing was done on a sample of PBMCs. The chain is assembled from TRBV6-1 and TRBJ2-3; a tentative D match to TRBD2 spans 5 bases. CDR3 reads: CASVRERAVDTQYF. The nucleotides read TGTGCCAGCGTCCGGGAACGGGCCGTAGATACGCAGTATTTT.